Each of the 9 T cell receptor beta chains below was sequenced from the same sample in a study of memory CD4+ T cells and cytomegalovirus serostatus. The sort gate was single viable CD3+CD4+CD8-CD45RO+ cells for memory CD4+ T cells. Produced via immunoSEQ multiplex PCR; TCRdb's table is partial and in-frame only. This table has about 54,000 clones, around three quarters appearing once. Sequenced: memory CD4+ T cells from blood. The source of these receptors is an adult in good health and CMV-seronegative.

The chain is built from TRBV9 and TRBJ1-4; D unresolved. CDR3 length equals 17 residues. CDR1 SGDLS and CDR2 YYNGEE come from the germline V gene. V gave up 3 bases and J gave up 8 bases, with 23 bases separating them. The CDR3 sequence: CASSEPRTLPVVEKLFF. As DNA, the CDR3 is TGTGCCAGCAGCGAGCCGAGGACCCTCCCGGTGGTAGAAAAACTGTTTTTT.

The chain couples TRBV7-2 to TRBJ2-1; 11 nucleotides agree with TRBD2. Trimming took 5 bases from V and 5 from J; bases not matched to a gene: 8. The CDR3 consists of 16 residues. Germline V gives CDR1 SGHTA, CDR2 FQGNSA. CDR3 region: CASSPRGTSGNNEQFF. For the CDR3, the DNA is TGTGCCAGCAGCCCACGCGGGACTAGCGGTAACAATGAGCAGTTCTTC.

V usage is TRBV5-1 and J usage is TRBJ2-3; perhaps TRBD1 as D (5 bases). This CDR3 has 14 residues. The V gene lost 0 bases and the J gene lost 2 bases, with 7 bases spanning the gap. The germline CDR1 and CDR2 sequences are SGHRS and YFSETQ. The CDR3 DNA reads TGCGCCAGCAGCTTGGGGACACCCACAGATACGCAGTATTTT. This translates into CASSLGTPTDTQYF.

This chain uses TRBV7-2 with TRBJ2-3; TRBD2 might be the D (6 bases). The germline gives CDR1 SGHTA, CDR2 FQGNSA. This CDR3 is built from 13 residues. V was clipped by 3 bases and J by 12 bases, with 16 bases between them. The CDR3 loop reads CASSFAGTPDQYF. Here the CDR3 DNA reads TGTGCCAGCAGCTTTGCCGGGACTCCTGATCAGTATTTT.

In its sample, this clone is medium-sized. The V call is TRBV7-2, the J call TRBJ1-2; possibly TRBD1 for D (5 bases). Germline CDR1 reads SGHTA; CDR2 reads FQGNSA. The CDR3 is 14 residues long. V lost 5 bases and J lost 7, with 17 bases in between. DNA for the CDR3: TGTGCCAGCAGCAACCAGGGAGGGCTTCTTGGCTACACCTTC. As protein: CASSNQGGLLGYTF.

The chain employs TRBV28 and TRBJ1-2; D may be TRBD1 (5 bases). CDR1 is MDHEN and CDR2 is SYDVKM in the germline V gene. The CDR3 length is 15 residues. V was trimmed by 4 bases and J by 4 bases, leaving 16 bases between them. In nucleotides, the CDR3 is TGTGCCAGCAGTTCCATTATACAGGACCCCTATGGCTACACCTTC. Translating it yields CASSSIIQDPYGYTF.

CDR3: CASSSTSGTNSYEQYF. In nucleotides, the CDR3 is TGTGCCAGCTCATCAACTAGCGGGACAAACTCCTACGAGCAGTACTTC. The chain is built from TRBV18 and TRBJ2-7, with 10 bases fitting TRBD2. With 5 bases clipped from V and 0 bases from J, the junction kept 7 bases outside the gene matches. This CDR3 comprises 16 residues. CDR1 and CDR2 (germline): KGHSH, LQKENI.

The chain has TRBV6-1 and TRBJ2-5; D not certain. Germline lookup yields CDR1 MNHNS and CDR2 SASEGT. The CDR3 consists of 13 residues. Trimming removed 7 bases from V and 5 bases from J, with 14 bases in between. CDR3 sequence (DNA): TGTGCCAGCACTTATTCCGTAGTGGAGACCCAGTACTTC. Translated, it gives CASTYSVVETQYF.

This clone was detected a few times. This chain joins TRBV11-2 and TRBJ1-3; TRBD1 aligns across 7 bases. The CDR3 is 15 amino acids. Germline assignment: CDR1 SGHAT and CDR2 FQNNGV. Trimming took 6 bases from V and 1 from J; bases not matched to a gene: 6. Here the CDR3 reads CASSQQGVSGNTIYF. The CDR3 region has the DNA TGTGCCAGCAGTCAGCAGGGGGTTTCTGGAAACACCATATATTTT.